Listed here are 6 T cell receptor beta chains from one sample, sequenced in a study of T cells in women clearing cervical HPV infection. Only in-frame clones appear in the TCRdb table, and some are missing; sequencing was by immunoSEQ multiplex PCR. The ten most abundant clones cover about 4.6% of a sample with some 20,000 clones. The source material was blood buffy coat. The source of these receptors is a woman between 18 and 69 years old with a cervical HPV16 infection that either progressed to CIN3+ or cleared (not recorded which).

On this clone: The CDR3 end falls 3 residues outside the read, so it is completed with the germline J gene. The chain uses TRBV5-1 and TRBJ2-1; 10 positions agree with TRBD2. J lost 5 bases, V lost 0 bases, and 5 bases had no gene match. The germline V gene encodes CDR1 SGHRS and CDR2 YFSETQ. The CDR3 extends over 16 amino acids. The sequenced part of the CDR3 DNA is TGCGCCAGCAGCTTGGACCCTAGCGGGGGAGACAATGAG. Translated, it gives CASSLDPSGGDNE. The CDR3 as a whole reads CASSLDPSGGDNEQFF.

A remark on this clone: The read comes to an end 3 residues before the CDR3 does, leaving the germline J gene to fill in the end. The V gene is TRBV29-1, the J gene TRBJ2-1, with D tentatively TRBD1 (6 bases). The germline gives CDR1 SQVTM, CDR2 ANQGSEA. V was shortened by 5 bases and J by 9 bases, with 8 bases between the two germline ends. This CDR3 is built from 10 residues. The part of the CDR3 DNA that was read is TGCAGCGTTACAGGGACTGAG. As protein: CSVTGTE. The full CDR3 protein reads CSVTGTEQFF.

Notes on this clone: Sequencing ends 3 residues short of the CDR3 end; the germline J gene provides the rest. This rearrangement joins TRBV2 to TRBJ2-7; tentative D call: TRBD1 (6 bases). V was shortened by 8 bases and J by 5 bases, with 13 bases between the two germline ends. The CDR3 is made up of 12 amino acids. Looked up from germline, CDR1 is SNHLY and CDR2 is FYNNEI. CDR3: CASRQGLDEQYF. The sequenced CDR3 bases are TGTGCCAGCCGGCAGGGGTTGGACGAG.

As concerns this clone: From the germline J gene comes the end of the CDR3, since the read stops 3 residues before it. This chain joins TRBV20-1 and TRBJ2-7; tentative D call: TRBD1 (5 bases). Germline V gives CDR1 DFQATT, CDR2 SNEGSKA (reference sequence). V lost 0 bases, J lost 0 bases, and 21 bases lay in between. This CDR3 spans 18 amino acids. Incomplete CDR3 DNA: TGCAGTGCTAGAGAGACCTGGCAGGGTTCCCTTAGCTCCTACGAG. Protein: CSARETWQGSLSSYE. The CDR3 in full is CSARETWQGSLSSYEQYF.

A note on this clone: From the germline J gene comes the end of the CDR3, since the read stops 3 residues before it. The chain recombines TRBV20-1 with TRBJ1-6, with 7 bases matching TRBD1. CDR1 and CDR2 (germline): DFQATT, SNEGSKA (reference sequence). The junction had 4 bases not matched to a gene; V was cut back by 4 bases and J by 4 bases. The CDR3 is 14 amino acids. The CDR3 sequence is CSATRQGYNSPLHF. The part of the CDR3 DNA that was read is TGCAGTGCTACCCGACAGGGATATAATTCACCC.

The sequenced CDR3 bases are TGTGCCAGCAGTGAAAGGGTTTTTATAAGTGAGGAA. Its translation: CASSERVFISEE. The entire CDR3 protein reads CASSERVFISEELFF. The J gene is TRBJ1-4, the V gene TRBV2; D is ambiguous. The read finishes 3 residues shy of the CDR3 end, and the germline J gene is used to complete it. Germline loops: CDR1 SNHLY, CDR2 FYNNEI. The CDR3 has 15 amino acids.